This T cell receptor (beta chain) was sequenced in a study of blood T cell repertoires in COVID-19. Germline assignment: CDR1 GTSNPN and CDR2 SVGIG (reference sequence). The germline V and J ends were trimmed by 4 bases and 4 bases, with 16 bases remaining between them. The CDR3 length is 14 residues. Under the authors' procedure: From reference gene primer amplification, estimates of nucleated cell counts were derived. Data came from immunoSEQ multiplex PCR; TCRdb stores just in-frame clones and leaves some out. V and J calls plus clone size are reproduced from that table; the DNA served to infer D and trimming. The table has nearly 400,000 clones, over 85% seen once; the top ten hold 1.7%. The study drew participants aged about 18 to 89 years from roughly 25 US areas. Participants had their cohort set by participant-reported clinical history. Either two negative PCRs, clearance, or symptom resolution qualified Cohort 3 donors as recovered.

The chain recombines TRBV30 with TRBJ1-2; a weak D match, TRBD1 (5 bases). This receptor was identified in a woman in her 30s who had recovered from COVID-19. Sequences were obtained from PBMCs or T cells enriched from blood (not recorded which). The CDR3 spells CAWTPGRDLYGYTF. The CDR3 coding sequence is TGTGCCTGGACCCCGGGGAGGGACCTCTATGGCTACACCTTC.